This T cell receptor (beta chain) was captured by sequencing in a study of T cell responses to AZD1222 COVID-19 vaccine. Study outcomes and limitations: Two AZD1222 doses significantly raised spike-specific TCR breadth and depth over controls. Females made up more of the donors, who were largely white British, and clonal diversity may have come out too low. As reported, nearly half of all spike-specific TCRs target variant regions that are unmutated.

Here immunoSEQ multiplex PCR was the method, and the copy in TCRdb shows in-frame clones only, minus some. The table has 70,000 or so clones, approximately 82% seen once. The ends were cut back, 1 base at V and 5 bases at J, with 11 bases in the middle. In germline, CDR1 is SGHVS, CDR2 FQNEAQ. The CDR3 has 14 residues. As regards this clone: Its antigen is unidentified.

Recipients boosted at about 4 weeks or about 12 weeks are pooled. The TCR was taken from an adult who received the AZD1222 COVID-19 vaccine. Source: peripheral blood, taken 28 days after the second AZD1222 dose. The rearrangement joins TRBV7-8 to TRBJ2-5; no definite D call. The CDR3 nucleotides are TGTGCCAGCAGCTTAGGATCCTCGAGGGAGACCCAGTACTTC. Its translation is CASSLGSSRETQYF.